The following is a T cell receptor (beta chain) sequence with its context. This sample is drawn from a study of blood T cell repertoires in COVID-19. Method: immunoSEQ multiplex PCR; TCRdb's copy keeps in-frame clones and lacks some. The repertoire includes roughly 350,000 clones, about 92% of them detected once, and around 20% sits in the top ten. V dropped 6 bases and J dropped 3 bases, with 11 bases sitting between them. Germline lookup yields CDR1 MDHEN and CDR2 SYDVKM. This CDR3 is built from 13 residues. Material: PBMCs or T cells enriched from blood (not recorded which). The J gene is TRBJ1-2, the V gene TRBV28; maybe TRBD1 (5 bases). This receptor was taken from a woman in her 30s who had recovered from COVID-19. The CDR3 reads CASRLQGHYGYTF. DNA of the CDR3: TGTGCCAGCAGACTGCAGGGCCACTATGGCTACACCTTC.